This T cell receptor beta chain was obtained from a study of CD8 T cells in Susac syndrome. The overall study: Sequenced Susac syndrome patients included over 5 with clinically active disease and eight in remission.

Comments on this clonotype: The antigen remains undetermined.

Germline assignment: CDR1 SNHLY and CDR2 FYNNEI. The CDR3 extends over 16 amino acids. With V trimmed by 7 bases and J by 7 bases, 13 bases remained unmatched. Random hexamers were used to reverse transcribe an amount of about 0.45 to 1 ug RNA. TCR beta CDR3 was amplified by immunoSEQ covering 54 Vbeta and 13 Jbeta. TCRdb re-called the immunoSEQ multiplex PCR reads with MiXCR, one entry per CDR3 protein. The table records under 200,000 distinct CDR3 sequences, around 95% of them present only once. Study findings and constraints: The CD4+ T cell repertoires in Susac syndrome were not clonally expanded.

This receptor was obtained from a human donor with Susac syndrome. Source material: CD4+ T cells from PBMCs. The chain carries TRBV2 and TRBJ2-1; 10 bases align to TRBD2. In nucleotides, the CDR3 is TGTGCCAGCACTCCTTTTGGCACTAGCGGGGTTAATGAGCAGTTCTTC. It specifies CASTPFGTSGVNEQFF.